This T cell receptor (beta chain) was retrieved from a study of blood T cell repertoires in COVID-19. The CDR3 sequence is 14 residues long. CDR1 SGHRS and CDR2 YFSETQ come from the germline V gene. Deletions cut 4 bases from V and 4 bases from J, with 12 bases between. Sequencing used immunoSEQ multiplex PCR; TCRdb keeps in-frame clones, though not all of them. The table includes approximately 260,000 clones, over 70% detected once. This rearrangement joins TRBV5-1 to TRBJ2-1; D is perhaps TRBD2 (6 bases). Sequenced material: peripheral blood. This receptor was taken from a human donor in a cohort sampled during active COVID-19. Here the CDR3 reads CASSPPGSYNEQFF. The CDR3 bases are TGCGCCAGCAGCCCCCCCGGGAGTTACAATGAGCAGTTCTTC.